This T cell receptor (beta chain) was sequenced during a study of neurological immune-mediated disorders. The junction had 7 bases not matched to a gene; V was cut back by 4 bases and J by 9 bases. CDR3 length equals 13 residues. CDR1 and CDR2 (germline): SQVTM, ANQGSEA. Many counts were recorded for this clonotype. Template-switch 5'RACE cDNA synthesis added a 10-nucleotide unique molecular identifier. Per sequencing run, 15-18 subjects together gave over 180 million TCR-beta sequences. MiXCR, applied by TCRdb to the 5' RACE reads, yields one record per CDR3 protein. Of around 78,000 distinct CDR3 sequences in the sample, 15% to 20% were seen once.

The rearrangement joins TRBV29-1 to TRBJ2-1, with 9 nucleotides matching TRBD2. The source material was PBMCs. This clonotype originated in a woman aged 40 to 50 in good health. The CDR3 is CSVVGGGAGEQFF. The CDR3 DNA reads TGCAGCGTTGTAGGCGGGGGGGCCGGTGAGCAGTTCTTC.